The rows below give T cell receptor beta chains drawn from one sample of a study of CXCR3-negative and CXCR3-positive naive CD8 T cells. For each CDR3 protein, TCRdb gives one entry from its re-call of the 5' RACE reads, without DNA. In total, the table holds approximately 89,000 distinct CDR3 sequences. Sequenced input: naive CXCR3+ CD8+ T cells from blood. These receptors came from a human donor in good health. Some clones in this sample may be carry-over from other donors' samples. Both conserved end residues are part of each CDR3. The order of the fields is V gene, J gene, CDR3 protein.

V: TRBV7-9; J: TRBJ2-3; CDR3: CASSSGHLDTQYF
V: TRBV5-1; J: TRBJ1-4; CDR3: CASSSDRTTNEKLFF
V: TRBV20-1; J: TRBJ1-5; CDR3: CSAREREEGNQPQHF
V: TRBV5-1; J: TRBJ1-2; CDR3: CASSYILALGYTF
V: TRBV28; J: TRBJ2-7; CDR3: CASKGAGTYEQYF
V: TRBV20-1; J: TRBJ2-1; CDR3: CSARDRGEGSSYNEQFF
V: TRBV7-3; J: TRBJ2-1; CDR3: CASSLRGSSYNEQFF
V: TRBV28; J: TRBJ2-3; CDR3: CATFPGTGLTDTQYF
V: TRBV7-6; J: TRBJ2-7; CDR3: CASSTGQHYEQYF
V: TRBV18; J: TRBJ2-5; CDR3: CASSPTSGSGETQYF
V: TRBV5-6; J: TRBJ1-5; CDR3: CASSLASGGNQPQHF
V: TRBV24-1; J: TRBJ2-1; CDR3: CATSAEDRLNYNEQFF
V: TRBV2; J: TRBJ2-1; CDR3: CASSDGTGDGNEQFF
V: TRBV27; J: TRBJ2-1; CDR3: CASSLGTVPRNEQFF
V: TRBV29-1; J: TRBJ2-3; CDR3: CSVVAADTQYF
V: TRBV4-2; J: TRBJ2-1; CDR3: CASSQAGHGDEQFF
V: TRBV29-1; J: TRBJ2-1; CDR3: CSAVPLAGGNNEQFF
V: TRBV7-6; J: TRBJ2-3; CDR3: CASSLDARADTQYF
V: TRBV6-2/TRBV6-3; J: TRBJ2-7; CDR3: CASRGTSGYEQYF
V: TRBV28; J: TRBJ2-3; CDR3: CASSSSTVTDTQYF
V: TRBV6-4; J: TRBJ2-2; CDR3: CASSPSETGELFF
V: TRBV9; J: TRBJ1-2; CDR3: CASSEGSGLEDGYTF
V: TRBV7-9; J: TRBJ2-2; CDR3: CASSLGDTNTGELFF
V: TRBV28; J: TRBJ2-2; CDR3: CASSFEPPVVSGTGELFF
V: TRBV12-5; J: TRBJ2-1; CDR3: CASGDRVGEQFF
V: TRBV25-1; J: TRBJ1-2; CDR3: CASSEVVMGYTF
V: TRBV6-1; J: TRBJ2-5; CDR3: CASRRESLYQETQYF
V: TRBV2; J: TRBJ2-2; CDR3: CASKELDRGVSGELFF
V: TRBV25-1; J: TRBJ1-5; CDR3: CASSESLTGTQPQHF
V: TRBV5-5; J: TRBJ2-5; CDR3: CASSQLEAVQTQYF
V: TRBV28; J: TRBJ2-1; CDR3: CASSPRTGMGDEQFF
V: TRBV12-3/TRBV12-4; J: TRBJ1-1; CDR3: CASSLLGLNTEAFF
V: TRBV28; J: TRBJ1-1; CDR3: CASSSQQEMNTEAFF
V: TRBV27; J: TRBJ2-3; CDR3: CASRVSGGSADTQYF
V: TRBV2; J: TRBJ2-1; CDR3: CATRFYNEQFF
V: TRBV4-1; J: TRBJ2-7; CDR3: CASSRSEWDHSYEQYF
V: TRBV28; J: TRBJ2-7; CDR3: CASSLWVEDSYEQYF
V: TRBV6-5; J: TRBJ2-2; CDR3: CASSYLNTGELFF
V: TRBV6-5; J: TRBJ2-7; CDR3: CASSYGGRGDEQYF